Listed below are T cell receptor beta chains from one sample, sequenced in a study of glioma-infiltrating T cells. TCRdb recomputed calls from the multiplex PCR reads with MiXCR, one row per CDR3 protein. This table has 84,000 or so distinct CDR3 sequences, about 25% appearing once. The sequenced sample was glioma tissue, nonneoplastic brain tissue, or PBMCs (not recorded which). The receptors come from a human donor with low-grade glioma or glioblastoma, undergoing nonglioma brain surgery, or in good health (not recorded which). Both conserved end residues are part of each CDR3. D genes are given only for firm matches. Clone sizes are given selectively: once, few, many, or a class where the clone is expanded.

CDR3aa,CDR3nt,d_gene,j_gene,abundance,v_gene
CASSLALGAPDTQYF,TGTGCCAGCAGCTTAGCGCTAGGGGCCCCAGATACGCAGTATTTT,.,TRBJ2-3,many,TRBV7-2
CAGSLSGNTIYF,TGTGCCGGATCCCTTTCTGGAAACACCATATATTTT,.,TRBJ1-3,medium-sized,TRBV6-1
CASSPPIIRVSTDTQYF,TGTGCCAGCAGCCCCCCGATTATTCGGGTGTCGACAGATACGCAGTATTTT,.,TRBJ2-3,many,TRBV7-2
CASSVGDSGTYEQYF,TGTGCCAGCAGCGTAGGGGATAGCGGGACCTACGAGCAGTACTTC,TRBD2,TRBJ2-7,few,TRBV9
CASSEAATVNTEAFF,TGTGCCAGCAGTGAAGCTGCGACGGTGAACACTGAAGCTTTCTTT,.,TRBJ1-1,many,TRBV6-1
CSASLLAFPNEQFF,TGCAGTGCTAGCTTACTAGCTTTCCCCAATGAGCAGTTCTTC,.,TRBJ2-1,many,TRBV20-1
CASSPQLAYEQYF,TGTGCCAGCAGCCCACAATTAGCCTACGAGCAGTACTTC,.,TRBJ2-7,.,TRBV3-1
CASSDEGSWREQYF,TGTGCCAGCAGTGACGAGGGAAGTTGGCGGGAGCAGTACTTC,.,TRBJ2-7,many,TRBV6-1
CASRGPTYEQYF,TGTGCCAGCAGAGGGCCAACCTACGAGCAGTACTTC,.,TRBJ2-7,many,TRBV2
CASSQDGGGRSGGTYNEQFF,TGTGCCAGCAGCCAAGATGGAGGAGGGCGGAGCGGGGGAACCTACAATGAGCAGTTCTTC,TRBD2,TRBJ2-1,.,TRBV4-2
CATSRVGVFGYTF,TGTGCCACCAGCAGAGTCGGAGTGTTCGGCTACACCTTC,.,TRBJ1-2,many,TRBV15
CASIEDSQINSYEQYF,TGTGCCAGCATCGAGGACAGCCAGATCAACTCCTACGAGCAGTACTTC,.,TRBJ2-7,many,TRBV6-1
CASSQPGETQYF,TGCGCCAGCAGCCAGCCCGGGGAGACCCAGTACTTC,.,TRBJ2-5,many,TRBV4-1
CASSIGGNEQYF,TGTGCCAGTAGTATAGGAGGGAACGAGCAGTACTTC,.,TRBJ2-7,many,TRBV19
CASRVGDEQFF,TGTGCCAGCAGAGTAGGGGATGAGCAGTTCTTC,.,TRBJ2-1,.,TRBV5-4
CASSLRALDLNYEQYF,TGTGCCAGCAGCCTCCGTGCCCTGGACCTAAACTACGAGCAGTACTTC,.,TRBJ2-7,once,TRBV4-2
CASRGGQGKKQYF,TGTGCCAGCAGAGGCGGACAGGGGAAGAAGCAGTACTTC,TRBD1,TRBJ2-7,many,TRBV28
CATSDSRGLTDTQYF,TGTGCCACCAGTGATTCTCGGGGTTTGACAGATACGCAGTATTTT,.,TRBJ2-3,many,TRBV24-1
CASSYAGGGTYEQYF,TGTGCCAGCAGTTACGCCGGAGGGGGGACCTACGAGCAGTACTTC,.,TRBJ2-7,many,TRBV6-1
CSAPPGAGYQETQYF,TGCAGTGCTCCGCCGGGGGCCGGGTACCAAGAGACCCAGTACTTC,.,TRBJ2-5,many,TRBV20-1